The rows below give T cell receptor beta chains drawn from one sample of a study of PD-L1 blockade in urothelial cancer. The assay was immunoSEQ multiplex PCR, and TCRdb's table has in-frame clones only and misses some. The data contain approximately 19,000 clones, 75% to 90% of them singletons. The sample in question was PBMCs, obtained around atezolizumab (anti-PD-L1) treatment. Receptors originate from a man between 65 and 85 years old with urothelial cancer. Each CDR3 is given with its conserved first and last residue. The order of the fields is clone size, V gene, D gene, J gene, CDR3 protein, CDR3 DNA. A D gene is named only where the DNA matches it firmly. The size entry is marked missing in some rows and otherwise reads once, few, many or a size class.

NA,TRBV4-1,TRBD2,TRBJ2-7,CASSRLGLDVYEQYF,TGCGCCAGCTCCCGGTTGGGACTAGATGTCTACGAGCAGTACTTC
NA,TRBV7-2,NA,TRBJ1-2,CASSPDGYTNYGYTF,TGTGCCAGCAGCCCAGACGGGTATACTAACTATGGCTACACCTTC
NA,TRBV12-5,NA,TRBJ2-5,CASGLEETQYF,TGTGCTAGTGGTTTAGAGGAGACCCAGTACTTC
NA,TRBV28,NA,TRBJ1-6,CASSSPQRDNSPLHF,TGTGCCAGCAGCTCCCCCCAGCGAGATAATTCACCCCTCCACTTT
few,TRBV12-1,NA,TRBJ1-1,CALKTEAFF,TGTGCCCTCAAGACAGAAGCTTTCTTT
NA,TRBV10-1,NA,TRBJ2-1,CASGLPSAGLNEQFF,TGCGCCAGCGGACTACCTTCTGCGGGGCTCAATGAGCAGTTCTTC
NA,TRBV2,TRBD1,TRBJ2-1,CASDRQGNYNEQFF,TGTGCCAGCGATAGACAGGGGAACTACAATGAGCAGTTCTTC
NA,TRBV7-9,TRBD1,TRBJ1-5,CASSLSGGGQPQHF,TGTGCCAGCAGCTTATCAGGGGGAGGTCAGCCCCAGCATTTT
few,TRBV6-4,NA,TRBJ2-3,CASSAAASTDTQYF,TGTGCCAGCAGTGCCGCGGCCTCCACAGATACGCAGTATTTT
NA,TRBV4-1,NA,TRBJ2-7,CASSQDYTTYEQYF,TGCGCCAGCAGCCAAGATTACACTACCTACGAGCAGTACTTC
once,TRBV7-9,TRBD1,TRBJ1-5,CASSRGQGYNQPQHF,TGTGCCAGCAGCCGGGGACAGGGGTACAATCAGCCCCAGCATTTT
NA,TRBV6-4,NA,TRBJ2-2,CASRQGDFVGELFF,TGTGCCAGCAGACAGGGAGATTTTGTCGGGGAGCTGTTTTTT
NA,TRBV28,NA,TRBJ1-4,CASERQPTELFF,TGTGCCAGCGAGAGGCAGCCCACGGAACTGTTTTTT
NA,TRBV6-1,TRBD1,TRBJ1-1,CASSEGGTGFGRNTEAFF,TGTGCCAGCAGTGAGGGAGGGACAGGGTTCGGTAGGAACACTGAAGCTTTCTTT
few,TRBV30,NA,TRBJ1-1,CALRIYMNTEAFF,TGTGCCTTGCGGATATACATGAACACTGAAGCTTTCTTT
NA,TRBV10-2,NA,TRBJ1-6,CASSVGVDSPLHF,TGCGCCAGCAGTGTAGGGGTGGATTCACCCCTCCACTTT
NA,TRBV4-1,NA,TRBJ1-2,CASSQDRGATQAGGYTF,TGCGCCAGCAGCCAAGACCGTGGGGCCACCCAAGCCGGCGGCTACACCTTC
NA,TRBV7-9,NA,TRBJ2-1,CASSRGADYNEQFF,TGTGCCAGCAGTCGGGGGGCCGACTACAATGAGCAGTTCTTC
NA,TRBV19,NA,TRBJ1-6,CASSGSQIRSSYNSPLHF,TGTGCCAGTAGTGGGAGCCAGATTAGGAGCTCCTATAATTCACCCCTCCACTTT
NA,TRBV7-9,NA,TRBJ2-7,CASSSIDSLSSYEQYF,TGTGCCAGCAGCTCAATTGACAGCCTTAGCTCCTACGAGCAGTACTTC
NA,TRBV2,NA,TRBJ2-5,CASSESRVGPRETQYF,TGTGCCAGCAGTGAATCACGGGTGGGGCCACGGGAGACCCAGTACTTC
NA,TRBV9,NA,TRBJ1-4,CASSVGQVTNEKLFF,TGTGCCAGCAGCGTAGGTCAGGTAACTAATGAAAAACTGTTTTTT
NA,TRBV2,NA,TRBJ1-1,CASSYGGGEAFF,TGTGCCAGCAGCTACGGCGGAGGTGAAGCTTTCTTT
medium-sized,TRBV2,TRBD2,TRBJ2-3,CASSGIGLAITDTQYF,TGTGCCAGCAGCGGGATAGGACTAGCCATAACAGATACGCAGTATTTT
NA,TRBV7-5,NA,TRBJ2-3,CVRSFPRDRESTDTQYF,TGTGTCAGAAGCTTTCCTCGAGACAGGGAGAGCACAGATACGCAGTATTTT
NA,TRBV7-6,NA,TRBJ2-2,CASSSTSARGELFF,TGTGCCAGCAGCTCCACTTCAGCGCGCGGGGAGCTGTTTTTT
NA,TRBV4-1,NA,TRBJ1-5,CASSQDSGIYQPQHF,TGCGCCAGCAGCCAAGATTCCGGGATATATCAGCCCCAGCATTTT
NA,TRBV21-1,NA,TRBJ1-3,CASSNVDSQFCSGNTIYF,TGTGCCAGCAGCAATGTAGACAGCCAGTTTTGCTCTGGAAACACCATATATTTT
NA,TRBV28,TRBD2,TRBJ2-7,CASTPGGFYEQYF,TGTGCCAGCACTCCGGGGGGGTTTTACGAGCAGTACTTC
NA,TRBV5-1,NA,TRBJ1-4,CASSQQEYSTNEKLFF,TGCGCCAGCAGCCAACAGGAATACTCAACTAATGAAAAACTGTTTTTT
NA,TRBV4-2,NA,TRBJ1-2,CASSQRDSNYGYTF,TGTGCCAGCAGCCAACGTGACAGTAACTATGGCTACACCTTC
NA,TRBV29-1,TRBD1,TRBJ2-7,CSFPEGQGSYEQYF,TGCAGCTTCCCTGAAGGACAGGGGAGCTACGAGCAGTACTTC
NA,TRBV11-2,TRBD2,TRBJ2-5,CASSPWTSDAHVETQYF,TGTGCCAGCAGCCCCTGGACTAGCGACGCTCACGTGGAGACCCAGTACTTC
NA,TRBV18,NA,TRBJ2-1,CASSRGSGRGYNEQFF,TGTGCCAGCTCAAGAGGGTCAGGCCGGGGGTACAATGAGCAGTTCTTC
NA,TRBV19,NA,TRBJ1-1,CASSRQGMNTEAFF,TGTGCCAGTAGTAGGCAGGGGATGAACACTGAAGCTTTCTTT
NA,TRBV11-2,NA,TRBJ2-1,CASSLERGPNNEQFF,TGTGCCAGCAGCTTAGAGCGGGGACCAAACAATGAGCAGTTCTTC
NA,TRBV7-2,NA,TRBJ2-6,CASSPQGAGANVLTF,TGTGCCAGCAGCCCACAGGGCGCGGGGGCCAACGTCCTGACTTTC
NA,TRBV28,NA,TRBJ1-2,CASSLRGGGYTF,TGTGCCAGCAGTCTCAGGGGAGGGGGCTACACCTTC
NA,TRBV5-1,NA,TRBJ2-5,CASSLNSGATQYF,TGCGCCAGCAGCCTAAATTCGGGTGCGACCCAGTACTTC
NA,TRBV7-6,NA,TRBJ2-1,CASSYTAVSKNEQFF,TGTGCCAGCAGTTATACAGCGGTCTCGAAAAATGAGCAGTTCTTC
NA,TRBV11-2,NA,TRBJ2-1,CASSFLEEQFF,TGTGCCAGCAGCTTTCTCGAGGAGCAGTTCTTC
NA,TRBV10-2,NA,TRBJ2-7,CASSEEAGQTYEQYF,TGCGCCAGCAGTGAGGAGGCAGGGCAGACCTACGAGCAGTACTTC
NA,TRBV5-5,TRBD2,TRBJ2-1,CASSSLAGAYNEQFF,TGTGCCAGCAGCTCGCTAGCGGGGGCCTACAATGAGCAGTTCTTC
NA,TRBV6-1,NA,TRBJ1-2,CASASGSYGYTF,TGTGCCAGCGCGTCGGGGAGCTATGGCTACACCTTC